Listed here are 24 T cell receptor beta chains from one sample, sequenced in a study of CD8+ T cells in alopecia areata. As the sequencing template, cDNA was produced by extracting RNA and reverse transcribing it. Sequencing was performed with immunoSEQ multiplex PCR; in TCRdb, only in-frame clones are kept and a portion is missing. The table has about 190,000 clones, approximately 56% seen once. Stated treatment: oral pan-JAK inhibitor, 5-10 mg twice daily. The specimen was CD4+ T cells sorted from blood, collected at week 4, from a patient treated with tofacitinib. These receptors were taken from a human donor with alopecia areata.

The V gene is TRBV30, the J gene TRBJ1-5; the D is unclear. This CDR3 spans 15 amino acids. Trimming took off 5 bases at V and 0 bases at J, with 14 bases between the two ends. CDR1 GTSNPN and CDR2 SVGIG come from the germline V gene (reference sequence). The CDR3 sequence is CAWAKRTVSNQPQHF. The CDR3 DNA reads as TGTGCCTGGGCCAAGCGGACTGTTAGCAATCAGCCCCAGCATTTT.

The rearrangement joins TRBV4-3 to TRBJ2-1; 9 bases match TRBD2. This CDR3 has 16 residues. Germline CDR1 LGHNA, CDR2 YSLEER. V lost 7 bases to trimming and J lost 0 bases; unmatched junction nucleotides: 7. CDR3 sequence (DNA): TGCGCCAGCAAATCCCGAGCGGGGGGCTCCTACAATGAGCAGTTCTTC. Translated: CASKSRAGGSYNEQFF.

This rearrangement joins TRBV30 to TRBJ2-5; perhaps D is TRBD1 or TRBD2 (6 bases each). This CDR3 spans 13 amino acids. The V and J ends lost 1 base and 3 bases respectively, with 9 bases between them. Germline loops: CDR1 GTSNPN, CDR2 SVGIG (reference sequence). CDR3 in amino acids: CAWSAGAKETQYF. CDR3 bases: TGTGCCTGGAGTGCGGGGGCGAAAGAGACCCAGTACTTC.

The rearrangement links TRBV6-6 to TRBJ2-1, with 9 bases that match TRBD1. V shed 6 bases, J shed 9 bases, and the junction held 6 bases outside the gene matches. The germline gives CDR1 MNHNY, CDR2 SVGAGI (reference sequence). The CDR3 totals 13 residues. The DNA for the CDR3 is TGTGCCAGCAGAAGGGACAGGGCTAGTGAGCAGTTCTTC. The encoded protein is CASRRDRASEQFF.

The chain carries TRBV30 and TRBJ2-7, with D possibly being TRBD1 (5 bases). The CDR3 totals 12 residues. Germline V lookup: CDR1 GTSNPN, CDR2 SVGIG (reference sequence). V lost 3 bases and J lost 5, with 11 bases in between. The CDR3 here is CAWSASDNEQYF. CDR3 in DNA: TGTGCCTGGAGCGCCTCGGACAACGAGCAGTACTTC.

The V gene is TRBV2, the J gene TRBJ1-1; weak D call: TRBD1 (6 bases). Trimming took off 3 bases at V and 9 bases at J, with 11 bases between the two ends. The CDR3 runs to 12 residues. Germline V gives CDR1 SNHLY, CDR2 FYNNEI. The CDR3, as DNA: TGTGCCAGCAGTGAGCAAAGGGGGAAAGCTTTCTTT. Translating gives CASSEQRGKAFF.

CDR3 region: CASSLAGGRENEQFF. CDR3 bases: TGCGCCAGCAGCTTGGCAGGGGGTCGGGAAAATGAGCAGTTCTTC. The chain uses TRBV5-1 and TRBJ2-1; 7 bases map to TRBD1. Unmatched junction bases numbered 7, after V lost 0 bases and J lost 7 bases. This CDR3 has 15 residues. CDR1 and CDR2 (germline): SGHRS, YFSETQ.

This chain links TRBV25-1 with TRBJ2-7; D is unresolved. Germline V gene data show CDR1 as MGHDK and CDR2 as SYGVNS. V dropped 4 bases and J dropped 7 bases, with 17 bases sitting between them. This CDR3 is 14 amino acids long. For the CDR3, the DNA is TGTGCCAGCAGTGGCGGTTTTAGGTATGAAGAGCAGTACTTC. Translating gives CASSGGFRYEEQYF.

V and J are TRBV11-2 and TRBJ2-6; D is undetermined. The germline CDR1 and CDR2 sequences are SGHAT and FQNNGV. The CDR3 extends over 14 amino acids. Trimming removed 5 bases at V and 0 bases at J, with 5 bases between. CDR3 DNA sequence: TGTGCCAGCAGCCACAACTCTGGGGCCAACGTCCTGACTTTC. As protein: CASSHNSGANVLTF.

This clone was recorded a few times. Mismatch with germline at one junction end may stem from a read error. V gene TRBV6-6 combines with J gene TRBJ1-2; the D is unclear. Germline V gives CDR1 MNHNY, CDR2 SVGAGI (reference sequence). The CDR3 runs 15 residues. CDR3 in DNA: TGTGCCAGCAGTCACTCTCGGACCCTGAGTGATGGCTACACCTTC. Translating gives CASSHSRTLSDGYTF.

V and J are TRBV6-5 and TRBJ1-5; D is ambiguous. Germline lookup yields CDR1 MNHEY and CDR2 SVGAGI. The CDR3 length is 15 residues. V lost 5 bases and J lost 1, with 12 bases in between. CDR3 sequence (DNA): TGTGCCAGCAGTCGGGCCCCTCCAAGCAATCAGCCCCAGCATTTT. Amino acid sequence: CASSRAPPSNQPQHF.

J is TRBJ2-7 and V is TRBV29-1, with 8 bases aligning to TRBD1. This CDR3 is 14 amino acids long. Germline CDR1 reads SQVTM; CDR2 reads ANQGSEA. V lost 7 bases, J lost 1 base, and 9 bases stayed unmatched. As DNA, the CDR3 is TGCAGCGCCGGACAGGGCTTCCTATCCTACGAGCAGTACTTC. Its protein product is CSAGQGFLSYEQYF.

The chain recombines TRBV15 with TRBJ1-4; tentative D call: TRBD1 (5 bases). This CDR3 region has 15 residues. CDR1 is LNHNV and CDR2 is YYDKDF in the germline V gene (reference sequence). Trimming cost V 3 bases and J 8 bases, with 16 bases left between them. This CDR3 is CATSRVGGVWEKLFF. The CDR3 DNA is TGTGCCACCAGCAGGGTGGGAGGGGTTTGGGAAAAACTGTTTTTT.

This sequence joins TRBV30 and TRBJ1-1; D is unresolved. V was pared by 0 bases and J by 12 bases, with 8 bases between. This CDR3 is built from 10 residues. The germline V gene has CDR1 GTSNPN and CDR2 SVGIG (reference sequence). In DNA form, the CDR3 reads TGTGCCTGGAGTGTGACGCAAACTTTCTTT. Encoded protein: CAWSVTQTFF.

This clone was seen more than once but under ten times. The chain couples TRBV6-5 to TRBJ2-7; no reliable D call. V lost 6 bases, J lost 7 bases, and 10 bases lay in between. This CDR3 has 11 amino acids. From germline, CDR1 is MNHEY and CDR2 SVGAGI. CDR3 in DNA: TGTGCCAGCAGAAAGGGTAGGGAGCAGTACTTC. As protein: CASRKGREQYF.

The chain joins TRBV6-5 to TRBJ1-2; 7 positions match TRBD1. The V gene end was trimmed by 10 bases and the J gene end by 8 bases; junction bases not matched to a gene: 10. From germline, CDR1 is MNHEY and CDR2 SVGAGI. This CDR3 has 12 amino acids. The CDR3 sequence is CANNRGVVGYTF. The CDR3 nucleotides read TGTGCCAACAACAGGGGTGTAGTGGGCTACACCTTC.

The chain recombines TRBV11-2 with TRBJ2-2, with 11 bases lining up with TRBD2. The CDR3 has 15 residues. The germline CDR1 and CDR2 sequences are SGHAT and FQNNGV. Trimming cost V 3 bases and J 5 bases; bases outside gene matches: 2. The CDR3 sequence: CASSFTSGRTGELFF. The CDR3 bases are TGTGCCAGCAGCTTTACTAGCGGGAGAACCGGGGAGCTGTTTTTT.

The chain joins TRBV29-1 to TRBJ1-2; D is undetermined. Germline CDR1 and CDR2: SQVTM and ANQGSEA. Trimming removed 3 bases at V and 8 bases at J, with 13 bases between. This CDR3 has 12 residues. CDR3 region: CSVDELRRGYTF. CDR3 nucleotides: TGCAGCGTTGACGAATTGCGGCGGGGCTACACCTTC.

About this clone itself: Other DNA sequences in the sample encode the same CDR3. This chain links TRBV5-1 with TRBJ2-7, with unresolved D. The CDR3 loop spans 14 amino acids. V was pared by 0 bases and J by 1 base, with 8 bases between. Germline V CDR1 and CDR2: SGHRS, YFSETQ. The CDR3 region is CASSLGVGSYEQYF. The CDR3 coding sequence is TGCGCCAGCAGCTTGGGGGTCGGGTCCTACGAGCAGTACTTC. The variable domain in full, with the rest retrieved from reference TRBV5-1 and TRBJ2-7, is KAGVTQTPRYLIKTRGQQVTLSCSPISGHRSVSWYQQTPGQGLQFLFEYFSETQRNKGNFPGRFSGRQFSNSRSEMNVSTLELGDSALYLCASSLGVGSYEQYFGPGTRLTVT.

This chain uses TRBV29-1 with TRBJ2-3; no clear D. The CDR3 contains 15 residues. Deletions cut 3 bases from V and 0 bases from J, with 13 bases between. Germline V gives CDR1 SQVTM, CDR2 ANQGSEA. CDR3 loop: CSVDVGTSSTDTQYF. The CDR3 DNA sequence: TGCAGCGTTGATGTGGGCACATCTAGCACAGATACGCAGTATTTT.

CDR3 loop: CASSAGGLGELFF. DNA of the CDR3: TGTGCCAGCAGTGCAGGAGGACTCGGGGAGCTGTTTTTT. The J gene is TRBJ2-2, the V gene TRBV25-1, with D tentatively TRBD2 (5 bases). This CDR3 has 13 amino acids. Trimming shortened V by 4 bases and J by 7 bases, and 10 bases separated the two germline ends. Germline V lookup: CDR1 MGHDK, CDR2 SYGVNS.

V usage is TRBV11-2 and J usage is TRBJ2-1; 7 bases are a match to TRBD2. V lost 4 bases to trimming and J lost 3 bases; unmatched junction nucleotides: 12. The CDR3 is 17 residues long. Germline loops: CDR1 SGHAT, CDR2 FQNNGV. In DNA form, the CDR3 reads TGTGCCAGCAGCTCCTACCGTCTCGGGAGGAACTACAATGAGCAGTTCTTC. Translated, it gives CASSSYRLGRNYNEQFF.

This clone was seen only a few times. The J gene is TRBJ2-7, the V gene TRBV11-2; D is uncertain. With 3 bases removed from V and 4 bases from J, the gap between germline ends came to 10 bases. CDR1 and CDR2 (germline): SGHAT, FQNNGV. CDR3 size: 13 residues. The CDR3 is CASSFPIMYEQYF. CDR3 nucleotides: TGTGCCAGCAGCTTCCCCATTATGTACGAGCAGTACTTC. The full variable domain, completed using reference TRBV11-2 and TRBJ2-7, is EAGVAQSPRYKIIEKRQSVAFWCNPISGHATLYWYQQILGQGPKLLIQFQNNGVVDDSQLPKDRFSAERLKGVDSTLKIQPAKLEDSAVYLCASSFPIMYEQYFGPGTRLTVT.

This clone came up a few times. The chain combines TRBV7-8 with TRBJ1-4; D gene unclear. CDR1 is SGHVS and CDR2 is FQNEAQ in the germline V gene. This CDR3 region has 15 residues. Between the trimmed V and J ends, which lost 1 base and 6 bases, there was a span of 12 bases. CDR3 DNA: TGTGCCAGCAGCTTAGGCGGAGGGAGGGATGAAAAACTGTTTTTT. As protein: CASSLGGGRDEKLFF.